What follows is one T cell receptor (beta chain) and its context. CDR3 length: 14 residues. Germline V lookup: CDR1 MNHEY, CDR2 SVGAGI. V was cut by 0 bases and J by 7 bases, with 13 bases left in between. The sample is drawn from a study of blood T cell repertoires in COVID-19. TCRdb's table, derived via immunoSEQ multiplex PCR, lists solely in-frame clones and lacks some. The sample includes 150,000 to 170,000 clones, 78% of them seen just once. The V and J genes are TRBV6-5 and TRBJ2-7; D is ambiguous. The TCR originated in an elderly man with acute or convalescent COVID-19. The sample was peripheral blood. CDR3 nucleotide sequence: TGTGCCAGCAGTTACTCTGCGACTGCGCGAGAGCAGTACTTC. Translation gives CASSYSATAREQYF.